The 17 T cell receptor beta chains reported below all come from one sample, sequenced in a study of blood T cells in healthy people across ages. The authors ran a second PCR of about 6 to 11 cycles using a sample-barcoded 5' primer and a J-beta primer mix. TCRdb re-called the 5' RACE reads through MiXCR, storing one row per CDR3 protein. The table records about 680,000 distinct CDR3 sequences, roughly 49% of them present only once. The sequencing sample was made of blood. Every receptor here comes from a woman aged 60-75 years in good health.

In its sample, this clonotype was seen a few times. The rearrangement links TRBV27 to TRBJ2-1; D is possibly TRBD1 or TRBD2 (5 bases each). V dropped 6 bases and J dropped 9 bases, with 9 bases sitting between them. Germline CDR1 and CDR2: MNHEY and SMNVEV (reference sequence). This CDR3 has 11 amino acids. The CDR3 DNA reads TGTGCCAGCAGGGCAGGGACTGAGCAGTTCTTC. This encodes CASRAGTEQFF.

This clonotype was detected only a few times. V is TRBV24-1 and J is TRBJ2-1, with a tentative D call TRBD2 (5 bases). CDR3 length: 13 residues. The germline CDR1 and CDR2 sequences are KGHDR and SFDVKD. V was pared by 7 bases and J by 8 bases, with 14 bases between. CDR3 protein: CATSGRAGYEQFF. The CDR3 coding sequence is TGTGCCACCAGCGGCCGGGCGGGCTATGAGCAGTTCTTC.

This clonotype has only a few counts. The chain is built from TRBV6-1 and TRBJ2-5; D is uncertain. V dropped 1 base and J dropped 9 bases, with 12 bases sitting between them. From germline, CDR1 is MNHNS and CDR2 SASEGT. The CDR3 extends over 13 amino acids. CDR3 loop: CASSEGPDEAQYF. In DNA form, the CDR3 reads TGTGCCAGCAGTGAAGGGCCCGACGAGGCCCAGTACTTC.

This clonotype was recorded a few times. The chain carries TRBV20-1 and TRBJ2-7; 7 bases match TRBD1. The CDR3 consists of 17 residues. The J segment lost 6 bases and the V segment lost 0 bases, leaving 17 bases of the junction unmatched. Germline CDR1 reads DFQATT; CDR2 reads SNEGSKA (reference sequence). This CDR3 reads CSARDSTGLPDGSEQYF. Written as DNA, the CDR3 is TGCAGTGCTAGAGACTCGACAGGGCTCCCGGACGGGTCCGAGCAGTACTTC.

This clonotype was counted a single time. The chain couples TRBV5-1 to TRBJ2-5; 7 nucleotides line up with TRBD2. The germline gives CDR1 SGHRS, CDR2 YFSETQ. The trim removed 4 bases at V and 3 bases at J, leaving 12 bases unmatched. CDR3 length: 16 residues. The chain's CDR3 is CASSLNTGTIEETQYF. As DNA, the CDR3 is TGCGCCAGCAGCCTGAATACCGGGACTATCGAAGAGACCCAGTACTTC.

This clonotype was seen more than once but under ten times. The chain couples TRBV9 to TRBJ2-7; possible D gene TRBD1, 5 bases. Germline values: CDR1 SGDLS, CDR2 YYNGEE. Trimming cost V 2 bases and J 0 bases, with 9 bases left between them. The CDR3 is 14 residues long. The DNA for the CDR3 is TGTGCCAGCAGCGTGACAGCCGCCTCCTACGAGCAGTACTTC. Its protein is CASSVTAASYEQYF.

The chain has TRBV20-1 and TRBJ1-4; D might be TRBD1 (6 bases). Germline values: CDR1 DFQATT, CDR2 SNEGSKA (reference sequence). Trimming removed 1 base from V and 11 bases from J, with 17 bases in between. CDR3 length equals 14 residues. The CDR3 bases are TGCAGTGCTAGAGGGGGCATGGCCCAGGGGAAACTGTTTTTT. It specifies CSARGGMAQGKLFF.

As DNA, the CDR3 is TGTGCCAGCAGCATTGGGGTTAGTATTGGGGGCTACGAGCAGTACTTC. Amino acid sequence: CASSIGVSIGGYEQYF. The V gene is TRBV9, the J gene TRBJ2-4; D possibly matches TRBD1 or TRBD2 (5 bases each). The J call may be incorrect, as the DNA end agrees better with TRBJ2-7. The germline gives CDR1 SGDLS, CDR2 YYNGEE. CDR3 size: 16 residues.

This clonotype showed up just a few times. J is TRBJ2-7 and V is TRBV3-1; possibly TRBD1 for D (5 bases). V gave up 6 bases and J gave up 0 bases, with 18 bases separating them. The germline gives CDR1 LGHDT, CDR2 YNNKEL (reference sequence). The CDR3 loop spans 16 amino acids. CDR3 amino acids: CASRPPPGKSSYEQYF. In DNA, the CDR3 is TGTGCCAGCAGACCTCCCCCAGGGAAGAGCTCCTACGAGCAGTACTTC.

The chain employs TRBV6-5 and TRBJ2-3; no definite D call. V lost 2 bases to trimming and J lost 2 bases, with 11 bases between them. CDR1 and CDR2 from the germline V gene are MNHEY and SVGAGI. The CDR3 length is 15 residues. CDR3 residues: CASSYQGRVTDTQYF. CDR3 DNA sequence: TGTGCCAGCAGTTACCAAGGCAGAGTCACAGATACGCAGTATTTT.

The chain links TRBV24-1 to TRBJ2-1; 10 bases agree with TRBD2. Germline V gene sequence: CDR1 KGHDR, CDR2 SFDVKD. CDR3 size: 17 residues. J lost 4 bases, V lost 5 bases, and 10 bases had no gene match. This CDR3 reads CATSVGLKREGYNEQFF. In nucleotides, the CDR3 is TGTGCCACCAGTGTTGGCCTTAAGCGGGAGGGATACAATGAGCAGTTCTTC.

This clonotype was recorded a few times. CDR3 nucleotides: TGCAGTGCTAGGCGTATGATTGCCCCCTACGAGCAGTACTTC. Protein product: CSARRMIAPYEQYF. J is TRBJ2-7 and V is TRBV20-1; no reliable D call. This CDR3 has 14 residues. Germline CDR1 is DFQATT and CDR2 is SNEGSKA (reference sequence). Trimming stripped 3 bases from V and 2 bases from J, with 14 bases between.

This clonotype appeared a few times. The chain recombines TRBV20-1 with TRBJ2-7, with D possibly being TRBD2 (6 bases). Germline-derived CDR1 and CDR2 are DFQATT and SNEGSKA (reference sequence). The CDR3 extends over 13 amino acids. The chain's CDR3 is CSYRIAAFREQYF. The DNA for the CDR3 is TGCAGCTACCGAATAGCGGCTTTTCGCGAGCAGTACTTC.

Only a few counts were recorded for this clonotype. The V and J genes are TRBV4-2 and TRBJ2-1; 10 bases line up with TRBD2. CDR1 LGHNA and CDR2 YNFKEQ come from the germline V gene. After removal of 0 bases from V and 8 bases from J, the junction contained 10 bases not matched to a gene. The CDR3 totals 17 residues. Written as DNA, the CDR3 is TGTGCCAGCAGCCAAGATGGAGCGGGAGGGCCTTTGGATGAGCAGTTCTTC. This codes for CASSQDGAGGPLDEQFF.

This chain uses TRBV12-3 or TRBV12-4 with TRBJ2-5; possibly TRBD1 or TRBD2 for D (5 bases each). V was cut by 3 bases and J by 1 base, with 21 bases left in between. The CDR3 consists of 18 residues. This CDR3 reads CASSFGQGVTRSQETQYF. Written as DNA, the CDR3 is TGTGCCAGCAGTTTCGGGCAGGGAGTTACGAGGTCCCAAGAGACCCAGTACTTC.

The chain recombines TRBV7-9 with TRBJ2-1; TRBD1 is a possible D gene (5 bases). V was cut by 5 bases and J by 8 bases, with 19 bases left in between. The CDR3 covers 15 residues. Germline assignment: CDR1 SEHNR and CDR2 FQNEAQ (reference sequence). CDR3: CASSPDTRQMDEQFF. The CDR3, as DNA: TGTGCCAGCAGCCCGGACACACGCCAGATGGATGAGCAGTTCTTC. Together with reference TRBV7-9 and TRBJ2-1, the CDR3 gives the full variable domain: DTGVSQNPRHKITKRGQNVTFRCDPISEHNRLYWYRQTLGQGPEFLTYFQNEAQLEKSRLLSDRFSAERPKGSFSTLEIQRTEQGDSAMYLCASSPDTRQMDEQFFGPGTRLTVL.

The CDR3 spells CASLEGSWGEKLFF. The CDR3 nucleotides are TGTGCCAGCTTGGAGGGATCTTGGGGGGAAAAACTGTTTTTT. The J gene is TRBJ1-4, the V gene TRBV7-2, with a tentative D call TRBD1 (5 bases). The V gene lost 8 bases and the J gene lost 8 bases, with 18 bases spanning the gap. The germline V gene has CDR1 SGHTA and CDR2 FQGNSA. CDR3 length: 14 residues.